Following are 10 T cell receptor beta chains from one sample sequenced in a study of T-cell reconstitution after alpha-beta-depleted transplantation in children (dated by TCRdb to the mid-2010s). The receptor library was made with PCR. The sample was run on an Illumina HiSeq 2500. TCR libraries were prepared with molecular barcoding, using unique molecular identifiers to normalize TCRbeta repertoire quantification. In-frame beta chains were kept once TCRdb had trimmed the public reads at Q25 with fastp and called clones with MiXCR. For every CDR3 protein sequence, its rows merge into one entry that carries the most common genes and DNA. This sample comprises 700,000 to 950,000 distinct CDR3 sequences, under 20% of them detected only once. Roughly 5% of the sample goes to the ten largest clones. The intended sense of this specimen's treatment or condition label: allogeneic hematopoietic cell transplantation with graft depleted of TCRalphabeta T cells and CD19 B cells.

The sequences come from PBMCs, mostly from graft donor cells, collected 360 days after TCRalphabeta/CD19-depleted stem cell transplant. The origin of the receptors is a male patient younger than 18 who had a stem cell transplant for acute lymphoblastic leukemia, so the T cells may come from the graft donor.

The J gene is TRBJ2-3, the V gene TRBV27; D possibly matches TRBD1 or TRBD2 (5 bases each). CDR3 length equals 16 residues. Trimming cost V 5 bases and J 4 bases, with 19 bases left between them. Germline V CDR1 and CDR2: MNHEY, SMNVEV (reference sequence). This chain's CDR3 is CASSLPSGTLADTQYF. In DNA form, the CDR3 reads TGTGCCAGCAGTCTGCCATCCGGGACCCTTGCAGATACGCAGTATTTT.

J is TRBJ2-2 and V is TRBV3-1; 8 positions match TRBD2. Germline V gene data show CDR1 as LGHDT and CDR2 as YNNKEL (reference sequence). V gave up 3 bases and J gave up 7 bases; unmatched junction bases: 7. CDR3 size: 15 residues. Here the CDR3 reads CASSQTSGSGGELFF. Here the CDR3 DNA reads TGTGCCAGCAGCCAGACCAGCGGGAGCGGCGGGGAGCTGTTTTTT.

This clonotype was recorded many times. The gene calls are TRBV5-1 and TRBJ2-2; D is unresolved. V lost 1 base and J 4 bases, leaving 11 bases between the germline ends. The CDR3 has 15 amino acids. Per germline, CDR1 SGHRS and CDR2 YFSETQ. The CDR3 is CASSLSLGPTGELFF. The CDR3 DNA reads TGCGCCAGCAGCTTGTCCCTAGGTCCCACCGGGGAGCTGTTTTTT.

This clonotype was picked up a small number of times. The V and J genes are TRBV29-1 and TRBJ2-1; possible D gene TRBD2, 5 bases. The germline CDR1 and CDR2 sequences are SQVTM and ANQGSEA. The CDR3 covers 16 residues. CDR3 protein: CSIPTRVETTYNEQFF. In nucleotides, the CDR3 is TGCAGTATCCCCACGCGGGTGGAGACCACTTACAATGAGCAGTTCTTC.

This clonotype was seen a few times. The rearrangement links TRBV11-2 to TRBJ2-1; 14 positions agree with TRBD2. Germline CDR1 SGHAT, CDR2 FQNNGV. The length of the CDR3 is 19 residues. Trimming cost V 4 bases and J 0 bases; bases outside gene matches: 8. The CDR3: CASSSGLAGVQSSYNEQFF. The CDR3 coding sequence is TGTGCCAGCAGCTCGGGACTAGCGGGAGTTCAGAGCTCCTACAATGAGCAGTTCTTC.

V and J are TRBV7-2 and TRBJ2-7, with 8 bases aligning to TRBD2. Trimming removed 4 bases from V and 6 bases from J; junction bases left unmatched: 11. This CDR3 spans 15 amino acids. From germline, CDR1 is SGHTA and CDR2 FQGNSA. CDR3 protein: CASSSYPAGAVEQYF. DNA of the CDR3: TGTGCCAGCAGCTCCTACCCAGCGGGAGCGGTCGAGCAGTACTTC.

This clonotype showed up just a few times. The V call is TRBV2, the J call TRBJ1-6, with D unclear. There are 11 residues in the CDR3. Trimming stripped 8 bases from V and 8 bases from J, with 7 bases between. The germline gives CDR1 SNHLY, CDR2 FYNNEI. The DNA for the CDR3 is TGTGCCAGCGAACTACATTCACCCCTCCACTTT. Amino acid sequence: CASELHSPLHF.

This clonotype was detected only a few times. The CDR3 DNA follows: TGCAGTGCTAGAGATTCCAGCGGGAGGGGTCGCGATACGCAGTATTTT. It encodes CSARDSSGRGRDTQYF. The chain carries TRBV20-1 and TRBJ2-3, with 10 bases matching TRBD2. Losses at the gene ends were 0 bases for V and 6 bases for J; bases not matched to a gene: 9. The germline V gene has CDR1 DFQATT and CDR2 SNEGSKA (reference sequence). This CDR3 contains 16 residues.

This clonotype was seen a handful of times. This chain uses TRBV10-2 with TRBJ2-1, with 9 bases aligning to TRBD2. Germline assignment: CDR1 WSHSY and CDR2 SAAADI. After removal of 10 bases from V and 7 bases from J, the junction contained 8 bases not matched to a gene. The CDR3 covers 13 residues. The CDR3 bases are TGCGCCACCGTACTAGCGGGCGGGAATGAGCAGTTCTTC. Translation gives CATVLAGGNEQFF.

This chain links TRBV30 with TRBJ1-2, with D hard to call. V lost 1 base, J lost 4 bases, and 7 bases lay in between. Germline CDR1 is GTSNPN and CDR2 is SVGIG (reference sequence). This CDR3 contains 12 residues. CDR3 in amino acids: CAWSALGYGYTF. The CDR3 DNA is TGTGCCTGGAGTGCCCTGGGCTATGGCTACACCTTC.